This TCR beta chain was captured in a study of T cells in localized non-small cell lung cancer. General observations from the study: Multi-region tumor sequencing was not done, so intratumor heterogeneity could not be excluded.

The protocol was immunoSEQ multiplex PCR, while the TCRdb copy is restricted to in-frame clones and leaves out a portion. Found here are about 31,000 clones, approximately 86% of them singletons; the top ten hold under 5.5%. As for this clone: The antigen is unknown.

The V and J ends lost 1 base and 7 bases respectively, with 7 bases between them. The CDR3 consists of 12 residues. Germline V CDR1 and CDR2: SGHTA, FQGNSA. Sample: peripheral blood mononuclear cells, taken before any cancer treatment. This rearrangement joins TRBV7-2 to TRBJ2-5; D is unresolved. The TCR originated in a woman aged 40 to 75 with stage III lung adenocarcinoma. This CDR3 is CASSLDVGTQYF. The DNA for the CDR3 is TGTGCCAGCAGCTTAGATGTCGGGACCCAGTACTTC.